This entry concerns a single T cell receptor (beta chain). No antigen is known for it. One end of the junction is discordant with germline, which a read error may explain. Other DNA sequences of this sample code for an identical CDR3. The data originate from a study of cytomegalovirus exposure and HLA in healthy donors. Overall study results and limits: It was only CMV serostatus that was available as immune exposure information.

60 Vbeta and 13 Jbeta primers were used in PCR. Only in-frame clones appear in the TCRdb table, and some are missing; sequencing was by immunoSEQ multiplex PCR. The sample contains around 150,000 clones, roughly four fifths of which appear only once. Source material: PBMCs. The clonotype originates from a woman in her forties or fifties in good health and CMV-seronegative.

The CDR3 reads CASSISPPGGTTEAFF. The CDR3 DNA reads TGTGCCAGCAGCATATCCCCCCCGGGGGGAACCACTGAAGCTTTCTTC. V gene TRBV2 combines with J gene TRBJ1-1, with a tentative D call TRBD1 (5 bases). Germline lookup yields CDR1 SNHLY and CDR2 FYNNEI. The CDR3 sequence is 16 residues long.